Reported below is one TCR beta chain. Its antigen is currently unknown. The sample is drawn from a study of blood T cells in healthy people across ages. A sample-barcoded 5' primer and a J-beta primer mix were used in a second PCR of about 7 to 12 cycles. Each sample provided no less than 2.5 million CDR3-containing paired-end reads. TCRdb used MiXCR to reprocess the 5' RACE reads, holding one entry per CDR3 protein. The sample consists of roughly 1,500,000 distinct CDR3 sequences, around 35% of them appearing once. PBMCs, at least 7 million per sample, were isolated. The V end was cut by 5 bases, the J end by 6 bases, with 18 bases between. This CDR3 region has 15 residues. Germline CDR1 reads LGHNA; CDR2 reads YNFKEQ. Regarding the study as a whole: Leaving the PBMCs unsorted stopped any conclusive comparison of naive versus antigen-experienced cells. Long-lived donors carried more naive CD4+ cells and greater diversity than aged donors.

Sequenced: blood. This rearrangement joins TRBV4-2 to TRBJ2-3, with a tentative D call TRBD2 (6 bases). This TCR was recovered from a woman in her twenties or thirties in good health. The CDR3 protein is CASSVVGGEGDTQYF. CDR3 DNA: TGTGCCAGCAGCGTAGTCGGCGGGGAAGGGGATACGCAGTATTTT.